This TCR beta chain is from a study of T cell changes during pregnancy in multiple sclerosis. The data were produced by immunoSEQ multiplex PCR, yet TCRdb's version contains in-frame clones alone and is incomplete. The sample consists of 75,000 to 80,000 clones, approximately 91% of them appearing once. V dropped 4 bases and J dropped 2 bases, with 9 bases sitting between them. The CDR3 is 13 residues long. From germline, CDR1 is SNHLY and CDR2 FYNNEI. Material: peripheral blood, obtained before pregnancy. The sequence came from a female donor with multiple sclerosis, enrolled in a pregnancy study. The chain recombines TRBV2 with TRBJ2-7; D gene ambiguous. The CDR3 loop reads CASSADGAYEQYF. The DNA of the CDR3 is TGTGCCAGCAGTGCAGATGGAGCCTACGAGCAGTACTTC.